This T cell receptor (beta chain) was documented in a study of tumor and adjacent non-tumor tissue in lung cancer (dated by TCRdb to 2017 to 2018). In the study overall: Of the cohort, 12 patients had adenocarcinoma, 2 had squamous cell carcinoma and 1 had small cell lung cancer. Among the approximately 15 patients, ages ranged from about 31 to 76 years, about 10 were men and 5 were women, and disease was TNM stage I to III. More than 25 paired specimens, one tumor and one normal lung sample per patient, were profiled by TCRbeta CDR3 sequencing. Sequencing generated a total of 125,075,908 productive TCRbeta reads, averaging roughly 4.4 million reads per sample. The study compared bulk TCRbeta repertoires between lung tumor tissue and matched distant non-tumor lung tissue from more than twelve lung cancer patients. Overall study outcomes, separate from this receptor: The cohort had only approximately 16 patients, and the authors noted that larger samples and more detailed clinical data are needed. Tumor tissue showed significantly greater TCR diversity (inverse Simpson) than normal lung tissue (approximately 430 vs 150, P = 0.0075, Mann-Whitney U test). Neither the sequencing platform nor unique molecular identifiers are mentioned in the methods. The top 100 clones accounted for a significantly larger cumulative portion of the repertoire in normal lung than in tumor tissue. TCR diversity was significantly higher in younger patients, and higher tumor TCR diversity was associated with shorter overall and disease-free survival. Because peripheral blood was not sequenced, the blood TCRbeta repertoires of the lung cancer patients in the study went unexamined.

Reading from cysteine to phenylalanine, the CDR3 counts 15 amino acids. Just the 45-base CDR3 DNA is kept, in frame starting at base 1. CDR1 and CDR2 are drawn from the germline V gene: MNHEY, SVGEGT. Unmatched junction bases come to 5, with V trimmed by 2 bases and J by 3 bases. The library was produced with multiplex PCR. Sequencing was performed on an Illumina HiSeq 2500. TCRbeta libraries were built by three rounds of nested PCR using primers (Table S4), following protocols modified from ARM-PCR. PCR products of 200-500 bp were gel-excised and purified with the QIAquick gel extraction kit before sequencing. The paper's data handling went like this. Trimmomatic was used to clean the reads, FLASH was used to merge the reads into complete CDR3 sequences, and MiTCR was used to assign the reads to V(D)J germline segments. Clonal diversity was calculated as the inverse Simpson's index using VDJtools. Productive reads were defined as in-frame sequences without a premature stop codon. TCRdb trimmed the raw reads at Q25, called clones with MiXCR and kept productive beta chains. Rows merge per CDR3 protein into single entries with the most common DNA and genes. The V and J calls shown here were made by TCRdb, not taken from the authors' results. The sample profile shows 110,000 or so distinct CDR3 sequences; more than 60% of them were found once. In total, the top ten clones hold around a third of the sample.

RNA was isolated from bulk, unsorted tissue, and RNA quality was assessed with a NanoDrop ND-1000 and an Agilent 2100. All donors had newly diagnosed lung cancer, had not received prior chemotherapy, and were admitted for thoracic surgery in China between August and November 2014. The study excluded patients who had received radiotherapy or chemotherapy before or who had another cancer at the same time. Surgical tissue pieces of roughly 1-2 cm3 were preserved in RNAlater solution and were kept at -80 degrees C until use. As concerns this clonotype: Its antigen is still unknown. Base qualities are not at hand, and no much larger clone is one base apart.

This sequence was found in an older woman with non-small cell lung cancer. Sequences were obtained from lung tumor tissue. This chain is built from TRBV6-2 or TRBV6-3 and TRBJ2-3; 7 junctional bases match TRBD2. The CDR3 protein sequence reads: CASSYRTGGTDTQYF. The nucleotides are TGTGCCAGCAGTTACCGAACGGGGGGTACAGATACGCAGTATTTT.